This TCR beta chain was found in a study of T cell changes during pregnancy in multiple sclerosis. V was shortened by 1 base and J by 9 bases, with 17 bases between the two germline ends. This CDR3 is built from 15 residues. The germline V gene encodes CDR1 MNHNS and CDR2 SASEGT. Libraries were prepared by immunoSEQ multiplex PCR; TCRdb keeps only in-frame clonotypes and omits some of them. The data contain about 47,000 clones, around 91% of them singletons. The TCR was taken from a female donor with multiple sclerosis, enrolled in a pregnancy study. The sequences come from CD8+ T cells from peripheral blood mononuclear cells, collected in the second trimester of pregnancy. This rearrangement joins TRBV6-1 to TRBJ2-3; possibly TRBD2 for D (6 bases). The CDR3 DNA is TGTGCCAGCAGTGAAGTTACAAGACCTAGCGAGACGCAGTATTTT. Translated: CASSEVTRPSETQYF.